Here is one T cell receptor (beta chain) with its context. In its sample, this clone was seen a few times. Its antigen is currently not known. Base qualities are not recorded, but no much larger clone differs from it by a single base. The data originate from a study of radiotherapy plus CTLA-4 blockade in lung cancer (dated by TCRdb to 2016 to 2019). As for the study more broadly: Among the enrolled patients, approximately 17% had an objective response, and less than 40% reached disease control. Overall results and qualifications from the work: After treatment with radiotherapy and ipilimumab, TCR clones that originated in tumors expanded in peripheral blood. The strongest predictors of response, as reported, were early dynamic changes in blood T cell clones along with a rise in serum interferon-beta after radiation.

Looking up the germline V gene yields CDR1 MRHNA and CDR2 SNTAGT. Cut back by 2 bases and 4 bases, the V and J ends lie 3 bases apart. Taken from cysteine to phenylalanine, the CDR3 has 13 residues. Only the CDR3 DNA stays, 39 bases, in frame from base 1. Library construction relied on the immunoSEQ multiplex PCR assay. Drawn from immuneACCESS, this table holds only the in-frame rearrangements with V and J called that TCRdb kept. Clones are partly lost; checked studies trace under half to an unresolved V gene and leave the rest unexplained. This sample holds tens of thousands of clones; around 70% were observed only once. 12% to 15% of the sample belongs to the ten largest clones. The study evaluated CTLA-4 blockade (ipilimumab) given together with focal radiation therapy in patients who had chemo-refractory metastatic non-small-cell lung cancer.

This sequence was found in a human donor with non-small cell lung cancer that progressed on radiotherapy plus ipilimumab. The sample consisted of peripheral blood, taken from a patient treated with radiotherapy plus ipilimumab. The V and J segments used are TRBV6-4 and TRBJ2-6; the D gene is not confidently resolved. CDR3 loop: CASSDAGANVLTF. The bases read TGTGCCAGCAGTGACGCAGGGGCCAACGTCCTGACTTTC.